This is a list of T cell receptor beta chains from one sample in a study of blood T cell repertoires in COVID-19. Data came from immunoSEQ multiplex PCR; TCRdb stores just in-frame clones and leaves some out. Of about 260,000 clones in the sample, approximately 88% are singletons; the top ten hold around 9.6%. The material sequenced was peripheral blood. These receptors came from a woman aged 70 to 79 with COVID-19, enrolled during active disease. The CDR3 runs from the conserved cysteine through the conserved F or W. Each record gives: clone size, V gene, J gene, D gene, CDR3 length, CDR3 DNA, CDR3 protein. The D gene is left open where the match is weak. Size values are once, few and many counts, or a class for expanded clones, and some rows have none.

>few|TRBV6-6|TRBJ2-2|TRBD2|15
TGTGCCAGCAGTAGTTCCGGGACTAGGACCGGGGAGCTGTTTTTT
CASSSSGTRTGELFF
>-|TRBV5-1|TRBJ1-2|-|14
TGCGCCAGCAGCCCATCCGCAGGGAACTATGGCTACACCTTC
CASSPSAGNYGYTF
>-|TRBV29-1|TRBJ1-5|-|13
TGCAGCGTTGAACAGGGAAGAGATCAGCCCCAGCATTTT
CSVEQGRDQPQHF
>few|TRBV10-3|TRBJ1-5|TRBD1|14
TGTGCCATCAGGGGGACAGGCAGTCATCAGCCCCAGCATTTT
CAIRGTGSHQPQHF
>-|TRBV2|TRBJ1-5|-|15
TGTGCCAGCAGTGAACTCAGAGGGAGCAATCAGCCCCAGCATTTT
CASSELRGSNQPQHF
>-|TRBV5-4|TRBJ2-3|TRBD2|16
TGTGCCAGCAGCCCAGAAGCGGGAGAGAGCACAGATACGCAGTATTTT
CASSPEAGESTDTQYF
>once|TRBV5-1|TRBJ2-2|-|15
TGCGCCAGCAGCTTGGGCGGGGGCAACACCGGGGAGCTGTTTTTT
CASSLGGGNTGELFF
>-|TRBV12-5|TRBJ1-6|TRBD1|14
TGTGCCACCAAATCCGGACAGGGCGATTCACCCCTCCACTTT
CATKSGQGDSPLHF
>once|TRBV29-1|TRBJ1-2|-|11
TGCAGCGTTGAGGTAGGGAGCGGCTACACCTTC
CSVEVGSGYTF
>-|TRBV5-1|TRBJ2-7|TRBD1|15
TGCGCCAGCAGCTTGGCCGGGACAGTCTCCTACGAGCAGTACTTC
CASSLAGTVSYEQYF
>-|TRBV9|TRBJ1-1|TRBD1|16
TGTGCCAGCAGCGTAGGGGACAGGGGACGTGCCACTGAAGCTTTCTTT
CASSVGDRGRATEAFF
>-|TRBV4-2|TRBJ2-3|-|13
TGTGCCAGCAGCCAATGGGAGTTGCATACGCAGTATTTT
CASSQWELHTQYF